The rows below give T cell receptor beta chains drawn from one sample of a study of cytomegalovirus exposure and HLA in healthy donors. Assay: immunoSEQ multiplex PCR; the TCRdb copy retains only in-frame clones and omits some. The table includes 140,000 or so clones, roughly a tenth detected once. What was sequenced was PBMCs. These receptors originate from a male donor in good health and CMV-seronegative. CDR3s include the opening cysteine and the closing phenylalanine or tryptophan. The D gene is left open where the match is weak. Clone size appears in some rows only: once, few, many, or a class for an expanded clone.

>-|TRBJ1-5|-|TRBV28
TGTGCCAGCACCGAGTCAGGGTGGGCCTTTAAGGGACAGCCCCAGCATTTT
CASTESGWAFKGQPQHF
>-|TRBJ1-3|-|TRBV6-6
TGTGCCAGCAGTTATGGACTAGAGGGAAACACCATATATTTT
CASSYGLEGNTIYF
>few|TRBJ1-1|-|TRBV7-3
TGTGCCAGCAGCTTAACAACAGGCACTGAAGCTTTCTTT
CASSLTTGTEAFF
>-|TRBJ1-5|-|TRBV18
TGTGCCAGCTCACCACTTGGGGGGGTCAATCAGCCCCAGCATTTT
CASSPLGGVNQPQHF
>-|TRBJ1-2|-|TRBV18
TGTGCCAGCCTGGAGAGAGGGGAGGATAACTATGGCTACACCTTC
CASLERGEDNYGYTF
>-|TRBJ1-5|-|TRBV12-5
TGTGCTAGTGATCCACCGCGCGATGCGCCCCAGCATTTT
CASDPPRDAPQHF
>few|TRBJ1-1|-|TRBV19
TGTGCCAGTATGGCAGCGAGTCGGGGGGCGACGAACACTGAAGCTTTCTTT
CASMAASRGATNTEAFF
>-|TRBJ1-6|-|TRBV6-1
TGTGCCAGCAGTGGCTCGGGGACCTATAATTCACCCCTCCACTTT
CASSGSGTYNSPLHF
>few|TRBJ2-7|TRBD2|TRBV6-5
TGTGCCAGCAGTTACAACCCGGGGGGTGCACCCTACGAGCAGTACTTC
CASSYNPGGAPYEQYF
>few|TRBJ1-1|-|TRBV12-5
TGTGCTAGTGGGGGCAACGTGGAGAACACTGAAGCTTTCTTT
CASGGNVENTEAFF
>-|TRBJ2-7|TRBD1|TRBV7-2
TGTGCCAGCAGCCTGATTGGACAGGCCTCCTACGAGCAGTACTTC
CASSLIGQASYEQYF
>few|TRBJ1-4|TRBD1|TRBV10-3
TGTGCCATCAGTCCCGGACAGGGGCGGTCATCTAATGAAAAACTGTTTTTT
CAISPGQGRSSNEKLFF
>few|TRBJ1-6|TRBD1|TRBV11-2
TGTGCCAGCATCGCGACAGGGAGGAATTCACCCCTCCACTTT
CASIATGRNSPLHF
>few|TRBJ2-2|-|TRBV27
TGTGCCAGCAGTTTGTATGGACAAGGGGGGCTGTTTTTT
CASSLYGQGGLFF
>-|TRBJ1-1|TRBD1|TRBV19
TGTGCCAGTAGACAAGGGGGCGGTGAAGCTTTCTTT
CASRQGGGEAFF
>few|TRBJ2-7|TRBD1|TRBV28
TGTGCCAGCAGTCCGACAGGGGGCGCGAACTCCTACGAGCAGTACTTC
CASSPTGGANSYEQYF
>few|TRBJ2-7|-|TRBV19
TGTGCCAGTAGTATCCGGGACAGCGGGTACGAGCAGTACTTC
CASSIRDSGYEQYF
>few|TRBJ2-7|TRBD1|TRBV30
TGTGCCTGGACAAACCGCGCAGGGGGAAATCGCGGCTACGAGCAGTACTTC
CAWTNRAGGNRGYEQYF